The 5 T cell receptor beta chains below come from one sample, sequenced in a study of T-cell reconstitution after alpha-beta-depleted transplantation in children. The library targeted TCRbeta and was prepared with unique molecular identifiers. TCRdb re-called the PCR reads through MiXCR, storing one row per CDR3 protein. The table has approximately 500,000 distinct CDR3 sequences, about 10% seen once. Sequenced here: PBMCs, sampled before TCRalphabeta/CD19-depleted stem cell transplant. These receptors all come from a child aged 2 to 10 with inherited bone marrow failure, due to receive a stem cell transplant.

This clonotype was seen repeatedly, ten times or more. For the CDR3, the DNA is TGTGCCAGCAAGGGGAGTGAGGTCTACGAGCAGTACTTC. Its translation: CASKGSEVYEQYF. The rearrangement joins TRBV12-3 or TRBV12-4 to TRBJ2-7; D is tentatively TRBD1 or TRBD2 (5 bases each). Trimming left V 7 bases short and J 3 bases short, with 13 bases between. The CDR3 consists of 13 residues.

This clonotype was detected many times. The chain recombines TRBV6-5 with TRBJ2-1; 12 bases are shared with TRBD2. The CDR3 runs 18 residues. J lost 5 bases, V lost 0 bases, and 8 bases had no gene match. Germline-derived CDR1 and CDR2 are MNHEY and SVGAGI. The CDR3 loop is CASSYSPRPSGRDNEQFF. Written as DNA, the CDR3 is TGTGCCAGCAGTTACTCCCCTCGACCTAGCGGGAGGGACAATGAGCAGTTCTTC.

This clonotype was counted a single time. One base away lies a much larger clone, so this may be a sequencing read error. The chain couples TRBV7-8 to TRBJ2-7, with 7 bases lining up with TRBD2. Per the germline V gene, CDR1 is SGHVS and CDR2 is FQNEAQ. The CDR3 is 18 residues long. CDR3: CPSSQWTVVGRGKYEQYF. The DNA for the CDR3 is TGTCCCAGCAGCCAGTGGACCGTGGTCGGGCGGGGGAAATACGAGCAGTACTTC.

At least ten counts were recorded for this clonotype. In nucleotides, the CDR3 is TGTGCCAGCAGCTTAGCCATAGGACTAGCTCTGTACGAGCAGTACTTC. Amino acids: CASSLAIGLALYEQYF. The V gene is TRBV7-9, the J gene TRBJ2-7; 8 bases are shared with TRBD2. Germline CDR1 SEHNR, CDR2 FQNEAQ (reference sequence). This CDR3 contains 16 residues. The V gene end was trimmed by 0 bases and the J gene end by 4 bases; junction bases not matched to a gene: 8.

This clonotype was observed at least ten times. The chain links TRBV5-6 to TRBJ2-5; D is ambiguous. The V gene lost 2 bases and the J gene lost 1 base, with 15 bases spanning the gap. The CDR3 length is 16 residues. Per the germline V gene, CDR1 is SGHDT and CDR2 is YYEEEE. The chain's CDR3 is CASSFDGGRIQETQYF. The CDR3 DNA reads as TGTGCCAGCAGCTTCGACGGCGGTAGAATCCAAGAGACCCAGTACTTC.